Many counts were recorded for the clone carrying this T cell receptor beta chain. According to the study, genomic DNA was the template for TCR beta VDJ and CDR3 profiling. TCRdb re-derived calls from the reads in MiXCR, one entry per CDR3 protein. The table includes 170,000 or so distinct CDR3 sequences, roughly 48% detected once. The sample originates from a study of CD8+CD57+ T cells in acquired aplastic anemia. Flow cytometry had shown expanded CD8+CD57+ cells in the patients chosen for sequencing. This clonotype was sampled from a human donor with aplastic anemia. Sequenced input: sorted CD4+, CD8+, or CD8+CD57+ T cells (not recorded which) from PBMCs.

The CDR3: CASSLGLAGTTDTQYF. As DNA, the CDR3 is TGTGCCAGCAGTTTGGGGCTAGCGGGGACCACAGATACGCAGTATTTT. This chain uses TRBV12-3 or TRBV12-4 with TRBJ2-3; 9 nucleotides agree with TRBD2. V lost 3 bases, J lost 2 bases, and 6 bases stayed unmatched. This CDR3 spans 16 amino acids.